This T cell receptor (beta chain) was observed in a study of cytotoxic CD8 clonotypes in ibrutinib-treated CLL. Study-wide background: Responses: some 24 partial, 2 complete; after median 68 months, about 14 stayed remitted, some twelve progressed.

The ends lost 1 base at V and 4 bases at J; junction bases unmatched: 0. The CDR3 covers 13 residues. CDR1 and CDR2 from the germline V gene are SGDLS and YYNGEE. The repertoire was sequenced with immunoSEQ multiplex PCR; TCRdb's copy has only in-frame clones and lacks some. The sample comprises fewer than 90,000 clones, about 86% of which are singletons, and roughly 5.4% rests with the top ten. The origin of this receptor is a human donor with chronic lymphocytic leukemia. The sequencing used PBMCs, collected before ibrutinib treatment. V gene TRBV9 combines with J gene TRBJ2-5; 8 bases fit TRBD1. The CDR3 spells CASSVTGGETQYF. The CDR3 DNA sequence: TGTGCCAGCAGCGTAACAGGGGGAGAGACCCAGTACTTC. Based on the CDR3 plus reference TRBV9 and TRBJ2-5, the full variable domain is DSGVTQTPKHLITATGQRVTLRCSPRSGDLSVYWYQQSLDQGLQFLIQYYNGEERAKGNILERFSAQQFPDLHSELNLSSLELGDSALYFCASSVTGGETQYFGPGTRLLVL.